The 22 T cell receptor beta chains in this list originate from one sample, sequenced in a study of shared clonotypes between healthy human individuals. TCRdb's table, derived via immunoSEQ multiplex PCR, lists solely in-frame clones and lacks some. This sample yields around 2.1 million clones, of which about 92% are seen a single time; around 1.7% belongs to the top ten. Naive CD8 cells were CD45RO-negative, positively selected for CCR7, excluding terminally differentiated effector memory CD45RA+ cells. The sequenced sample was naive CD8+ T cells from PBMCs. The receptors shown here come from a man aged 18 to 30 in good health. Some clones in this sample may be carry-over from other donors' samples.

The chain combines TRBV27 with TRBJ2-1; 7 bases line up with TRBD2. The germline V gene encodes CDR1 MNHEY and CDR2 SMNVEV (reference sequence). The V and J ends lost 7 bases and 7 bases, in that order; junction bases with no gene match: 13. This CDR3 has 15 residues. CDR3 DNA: TGTGCCAGCATCACAACGGCTAGCGGTGGTAATGAGCAGTTCTTC. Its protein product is CASITTASGGNEQFF.

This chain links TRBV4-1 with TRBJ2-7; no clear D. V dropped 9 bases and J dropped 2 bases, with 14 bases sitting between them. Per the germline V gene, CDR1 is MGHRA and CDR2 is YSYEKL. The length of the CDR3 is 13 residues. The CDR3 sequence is CASSLWATYEQYF. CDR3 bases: TGCGCCAGTTCTTTATGGGCTACCTACGAGCAGTACTTC.

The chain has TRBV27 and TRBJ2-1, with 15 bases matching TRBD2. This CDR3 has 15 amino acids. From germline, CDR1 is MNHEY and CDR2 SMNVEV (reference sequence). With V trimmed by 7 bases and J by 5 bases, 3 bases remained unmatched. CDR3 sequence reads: CASKGLAGGDNEQFF. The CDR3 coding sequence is TGTGCCAGCAAAGGACTAGCGGGAGGGGACAATGAGCAGTTCTTC.

The CDR3 region has the DNA TGTGCCAGCAGCCCCCGTGGCAGGTCTTGGGGGAACTACGAGCAGTACTTC. Amino acids: CASSPRGRSWGNYEQYF. The genes are TRBV14 and TRBJ2-7; perhaps D is TRBD1 or TRBD2 (5 bases each). Looked up from germline, CDR1 is SGHDN and CDR2 is FVKESK. V was cut by 4 bases and J by 3 bases, with 22 bases left in between. The CDR3 sequence is 17 residues long.

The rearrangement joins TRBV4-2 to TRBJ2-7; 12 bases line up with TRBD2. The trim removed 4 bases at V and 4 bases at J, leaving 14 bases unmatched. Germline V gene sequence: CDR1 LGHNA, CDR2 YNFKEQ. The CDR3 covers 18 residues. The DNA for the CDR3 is TGTGCCAGCAGCCGGGCCCCTAGCGGGAGGGCCTCCGGTTACGAGCAGTACTTC. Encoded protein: CASSRAPSGRASGYEQYF.

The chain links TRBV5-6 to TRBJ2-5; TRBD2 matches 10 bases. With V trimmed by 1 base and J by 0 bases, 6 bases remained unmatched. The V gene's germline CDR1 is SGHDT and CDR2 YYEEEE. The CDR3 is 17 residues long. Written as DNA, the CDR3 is TGTGCCAGCAGCTTGTCTCTAGCGGGAGTGTACCAAGAGACCCAGTACTTC. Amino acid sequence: CASSLSLAGVYQETQYF. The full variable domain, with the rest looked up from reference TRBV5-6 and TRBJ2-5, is DAGVTQSPTHLIKTRGQQVTLRCSPKSGHDTVSWYQQALGQGPQFIFQYYEEEERQRGNFPDRFSGHQFPNYSSELNVNALLLGDSALYLCASSLSLAGVYQETQYFGPGTRLLVL.

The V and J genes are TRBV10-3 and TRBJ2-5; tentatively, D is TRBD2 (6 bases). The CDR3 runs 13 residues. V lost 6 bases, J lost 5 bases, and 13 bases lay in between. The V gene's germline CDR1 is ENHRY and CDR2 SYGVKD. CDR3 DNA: TGTGCCATCAGCGATTCTGGGGGGGAGACCCAGTACTTC. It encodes CAISDSGGETQYF.

The CDR3 sequence: CSVVNSKGDMNTEAFF. Written as DNA, the CDR3 is TGCAGCGTTGTCAATTCCAAGGGGGATATGAACACTGAAGCTTTCTTT. The V and J genes are TRBV29-1 and TRBJ1-1; D is possibly TRBD1 (6 bases). The CDR3 spans 16 residues. Germline V lookup: CDR1 SQVTM, CDR2 ANQGSEA. The V end lost 4 bases, the J end lost 0 bases, and 18 bases lay between the germline ends.

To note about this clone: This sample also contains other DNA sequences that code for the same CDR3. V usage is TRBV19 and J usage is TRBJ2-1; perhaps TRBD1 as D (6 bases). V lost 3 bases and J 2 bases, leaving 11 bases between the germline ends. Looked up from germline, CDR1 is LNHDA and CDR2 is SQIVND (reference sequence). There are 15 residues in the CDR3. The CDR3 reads CASSIQGIPYNEQFF. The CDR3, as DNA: TGTGCCAGTAGTATTCAGGGGATCCCCTACAATGAGCAGTTCTTC.

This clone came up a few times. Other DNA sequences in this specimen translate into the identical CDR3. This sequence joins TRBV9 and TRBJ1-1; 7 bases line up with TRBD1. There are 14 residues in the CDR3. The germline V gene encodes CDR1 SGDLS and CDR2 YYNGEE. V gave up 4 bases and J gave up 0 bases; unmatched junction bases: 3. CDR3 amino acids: CASSPGTVNTEAFF. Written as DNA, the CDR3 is TGTGCCAGCAGCCCCGGGACAGTGAACACTGAAGCTTTCTTT.

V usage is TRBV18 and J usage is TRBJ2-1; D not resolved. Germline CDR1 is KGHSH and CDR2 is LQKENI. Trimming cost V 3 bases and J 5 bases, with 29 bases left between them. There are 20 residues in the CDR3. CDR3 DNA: TGTGCCAGCTCACCCCCGGGTAGCTCCCCGTTTACCCCGGTAGACAATGAGCAGTTCTTC. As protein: CASSPPGSSPFTPVDNEQFF.

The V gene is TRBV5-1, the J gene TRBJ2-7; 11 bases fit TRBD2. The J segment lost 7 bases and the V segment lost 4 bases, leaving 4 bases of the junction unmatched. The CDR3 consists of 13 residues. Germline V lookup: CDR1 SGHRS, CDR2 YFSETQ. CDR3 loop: CASSQTSGKEQYF. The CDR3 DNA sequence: TGCGCCAGCAGCCAGACTAGCGGGAAGGAGCAGTACTTC.

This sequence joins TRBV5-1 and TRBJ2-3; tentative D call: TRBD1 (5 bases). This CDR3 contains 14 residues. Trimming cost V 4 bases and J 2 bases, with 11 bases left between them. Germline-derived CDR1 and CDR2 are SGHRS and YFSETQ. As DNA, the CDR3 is TGCGCCAGCAGCCAACGACAGATCACAGATACGCAGTATTTT. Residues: CASSQRQITDTQYF.

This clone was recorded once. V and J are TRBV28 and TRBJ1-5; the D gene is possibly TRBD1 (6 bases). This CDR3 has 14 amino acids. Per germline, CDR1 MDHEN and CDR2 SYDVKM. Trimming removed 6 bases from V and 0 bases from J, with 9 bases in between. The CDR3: CASRPDSSNQPQHF. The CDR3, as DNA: TGTGCCAGCAGGCCGGACAGTAGCAATCAGCCCCAGCATTTT.

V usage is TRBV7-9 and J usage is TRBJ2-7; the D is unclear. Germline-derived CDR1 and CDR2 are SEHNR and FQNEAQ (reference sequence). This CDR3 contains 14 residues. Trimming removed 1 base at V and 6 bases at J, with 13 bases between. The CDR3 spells CASSLVWSAREQYF. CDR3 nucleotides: TGTGCCAGCAGCTTAGTATGGTCGGCCCGCGAGCAGTACTTC.

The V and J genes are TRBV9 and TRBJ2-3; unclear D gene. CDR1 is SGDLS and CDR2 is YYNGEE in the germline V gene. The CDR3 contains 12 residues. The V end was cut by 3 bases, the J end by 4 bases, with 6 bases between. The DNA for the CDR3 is TGTGCCAGCAGCGCTGGTCCAGATACGCAGTATTTT. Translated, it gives CASSAGPDTQYF.

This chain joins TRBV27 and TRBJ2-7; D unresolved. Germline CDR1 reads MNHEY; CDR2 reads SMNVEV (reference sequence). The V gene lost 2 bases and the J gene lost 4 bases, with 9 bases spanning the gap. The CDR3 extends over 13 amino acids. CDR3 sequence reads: CASSLPDGYEQYF. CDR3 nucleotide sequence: TGTGCCAGCAGTTTACCTGACGGGTACGAGCAGTACTTC.

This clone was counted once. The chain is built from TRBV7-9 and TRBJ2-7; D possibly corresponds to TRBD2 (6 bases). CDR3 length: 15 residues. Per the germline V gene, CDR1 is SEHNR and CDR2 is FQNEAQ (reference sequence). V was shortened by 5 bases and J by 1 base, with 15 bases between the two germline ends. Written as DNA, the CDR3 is TGTGCCAGCAGCAACAAAAACGGGGGATCCTACGAGCAGTACTTC. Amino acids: CASSNKNGGSYEQYF.

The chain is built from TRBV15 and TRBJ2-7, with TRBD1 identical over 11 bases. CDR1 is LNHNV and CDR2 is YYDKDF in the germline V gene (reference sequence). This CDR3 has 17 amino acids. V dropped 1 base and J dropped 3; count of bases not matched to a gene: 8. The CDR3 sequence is CATSRVRWGQGVYEQYF. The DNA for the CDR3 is TGTGCCACCAGCAGAGTTAGGTGGGGACAGGGGGTCTACGAGCAGTACTTC. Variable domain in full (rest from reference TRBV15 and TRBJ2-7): DAMVIQNPRYQVTQFGKPVTLSCSQTLNHNVMYWYQQKSSQAPKLLFHYYDKDFNNEADTPDNFQSRRPNTSFCFLDIRSPGLGDTAMYLCATSRVRWGQGVYEQYFGPGTRLTVT.

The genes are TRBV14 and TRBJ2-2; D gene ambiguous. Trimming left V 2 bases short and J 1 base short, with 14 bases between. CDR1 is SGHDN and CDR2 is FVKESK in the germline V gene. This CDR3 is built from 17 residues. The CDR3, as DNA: TGTGCCAGCAGCCAACTGATGCGGAACTGGAACACCGGGGAGCTGTTTTTT. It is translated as CASSQLMRNWNTGELFF.

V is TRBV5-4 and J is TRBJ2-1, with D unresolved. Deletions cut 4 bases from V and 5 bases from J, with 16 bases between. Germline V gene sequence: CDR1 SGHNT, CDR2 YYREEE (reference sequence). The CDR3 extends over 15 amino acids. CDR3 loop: CASSPRGTFDNEQFF. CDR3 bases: TGTGCCAGCAGCCCTAGAGGTACGTTTGACAATGAGCAGTTCTTC. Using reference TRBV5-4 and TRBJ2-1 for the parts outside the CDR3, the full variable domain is ETGVTQSPTHLIKTRGQQVTLRCSSQSGHNTVSWYQQALGQGPQFIFQYYREEENGRGNFPPRFSGLQFPNYSSELNVNALELDDSALYLCASSPRGTFDNEQFFGPGTRLTVL.

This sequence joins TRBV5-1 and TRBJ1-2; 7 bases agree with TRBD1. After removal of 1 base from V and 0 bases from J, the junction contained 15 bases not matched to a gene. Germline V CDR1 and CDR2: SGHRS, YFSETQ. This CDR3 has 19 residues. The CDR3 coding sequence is TGCGCCAGCAGCTTGTGGGTTTGGCAGGGGGAGAATGCTAACTATGGCTACACCTTC. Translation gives CASSLWVWQGENANYGYTF.